This T cell receptor beta chain was observed in a study of blood T cell repertoires in COVID-19. Study in general: Acute and convalescent COVID-19 samples came from the United States, Italy and Spain. PBMCs, B-cell-depleted T cells, or T cells provided the cDNA or gDNA that made up the material.

The germline V gene has CDR1 SNHLY and CDR2 FYNNEI. V was clipped by 6 bases and J by 7 bases; unmatched bases: 8. The CDR3 is 14 amino acids. Profiling relied on immunoSEQ multiplex PCR, and the TCRdb table lists in-frame clones only, not all of them. This sample carries about 250,000 clones, approximately 80% of them seen once, and the ten largest clones take about 4.8%. This clone was seen a single time. The clonotype comes from a woman in her seventies with acute or convalescent COVID-19. V gene TRBV2 combines with J gene TRBJ1-5, with 8 bases matching TRBD1. Sample: peripheral blood. CDR3 sequence: CASRAYGQGQPQHF. DNA for the CDR3: TGTGCCAGCAGGGCGTATGGACAGGGCCAGCCCCAGCATTTT.